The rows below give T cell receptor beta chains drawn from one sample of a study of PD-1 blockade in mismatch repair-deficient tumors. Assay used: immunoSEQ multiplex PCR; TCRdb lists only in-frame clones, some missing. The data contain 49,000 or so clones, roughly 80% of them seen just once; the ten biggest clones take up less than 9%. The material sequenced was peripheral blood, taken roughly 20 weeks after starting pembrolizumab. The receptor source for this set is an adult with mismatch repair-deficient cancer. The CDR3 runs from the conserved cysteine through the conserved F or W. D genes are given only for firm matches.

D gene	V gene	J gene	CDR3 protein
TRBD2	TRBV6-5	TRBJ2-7	CASSYLASGSGNEQYF
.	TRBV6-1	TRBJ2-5	CASSEQGQQETQYF
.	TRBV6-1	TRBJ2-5	CASSGATLGETQYF
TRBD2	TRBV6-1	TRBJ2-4	CASSGRAGALRDIQYF
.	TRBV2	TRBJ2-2	CASSLDGNTGELFF
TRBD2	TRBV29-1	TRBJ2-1	CSVEGAREGQEQFF
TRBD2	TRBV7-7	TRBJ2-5	CASSPRTSQETQYF
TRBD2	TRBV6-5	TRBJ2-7	CASSFNSGRLHEQYF
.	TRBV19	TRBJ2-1	CASTVAALGNEQFF
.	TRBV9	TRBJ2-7	CASSVEGGLVPYEQYF
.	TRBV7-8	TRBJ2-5	CASSLAAGRAVQETQYF
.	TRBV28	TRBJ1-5	CASSPPPRVRSNQPQHF
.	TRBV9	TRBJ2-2	CASSVLGGTGELFF
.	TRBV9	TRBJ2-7	CASSPRQGPSYEQYF
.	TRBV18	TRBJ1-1	CASSGDLNTEAFF
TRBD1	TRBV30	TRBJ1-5	CAWSSPGGGQPQHF
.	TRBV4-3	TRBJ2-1	CASSQQLGGWGNEQFF
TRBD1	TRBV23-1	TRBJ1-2	CASSQGRQGTRSGYTF
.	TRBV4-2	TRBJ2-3	CASSRLMGDTQYF
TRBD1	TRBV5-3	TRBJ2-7	CARSQVRDRSYEQYF
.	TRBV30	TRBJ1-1	CAWRRGTEAFF
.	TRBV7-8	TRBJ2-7	CASKLRGRGHEQYF
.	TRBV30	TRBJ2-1	CAWSVQGREFVGEQFF
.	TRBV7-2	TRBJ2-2	CASSPSWGSRAGELFF
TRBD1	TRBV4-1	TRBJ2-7	CASRPGTGTFEQYF
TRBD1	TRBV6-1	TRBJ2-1	CATYATGGRREQFF
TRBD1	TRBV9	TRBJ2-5	CATNPAGTGLETQYF
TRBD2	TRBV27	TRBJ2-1	CASSLSGGRAPYNEQFF
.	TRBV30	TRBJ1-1	CAGGRGTEAFF
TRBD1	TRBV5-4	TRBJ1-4	CASSYTGGVEKLFF
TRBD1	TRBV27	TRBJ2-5	CASSSGTGGVETQYF
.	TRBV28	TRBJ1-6	CASSPPSGRTYNSPLHF
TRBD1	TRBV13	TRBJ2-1	CASSSGGPIPDNEQFF
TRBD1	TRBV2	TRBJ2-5	CASSETTGGVETQYF
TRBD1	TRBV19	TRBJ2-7	CASSIVQGAEQYF
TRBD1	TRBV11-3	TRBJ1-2	CASSRQGSYTF
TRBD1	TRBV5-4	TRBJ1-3	CASSLVFQGASGNTIYF
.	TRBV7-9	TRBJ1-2	CASSSEGLGNYGYTF
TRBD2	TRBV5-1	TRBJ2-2	CASSPMAGGTGELFF
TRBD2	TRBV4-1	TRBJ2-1	CASSHTSGGVNEQFF
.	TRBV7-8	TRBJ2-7	CASSLEPVLTYEQYF
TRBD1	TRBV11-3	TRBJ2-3	CASSPTGAGTDTQYF
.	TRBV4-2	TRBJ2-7	CASTGTSRSYEQYF
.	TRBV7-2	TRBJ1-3	CASSLSIGRAGNTIYF
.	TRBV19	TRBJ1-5	CASSSAVNQPQHF
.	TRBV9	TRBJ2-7	CASSVGWGPANEQYF
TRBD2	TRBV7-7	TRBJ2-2	CASSLLAGRGHTGELFF
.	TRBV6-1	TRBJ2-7	CASSEYVAGSYEQYF
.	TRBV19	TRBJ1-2	CASIDTGTDYGYTF
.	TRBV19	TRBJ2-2	CASNQGNSGELFF
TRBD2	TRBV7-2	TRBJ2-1	CASSLGPLAGGYNEQFF
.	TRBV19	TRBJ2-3	CASSIGRTDTQYF
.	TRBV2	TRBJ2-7	CASSRDRTYEQYF
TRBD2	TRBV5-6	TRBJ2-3	CASRTSVSTDTQYF
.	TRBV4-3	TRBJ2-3	CASRESAFPRRASTDTQYF